This T cell receptor (beta chain) comes out of a study of blood T cell repertoires in COVID-19. Study overall: The study drew acute and convalescent COVID-19 samples from the United States, Italy and Spain. T cells, B-cell-depleted T cells, or PBMCs supplied cDNA or gDNA.

The ends were cut back, 1 base at V and 3 bases at J, with 12 bases in the middle. Germline V gene lookup returns CDR1 SGHTA and CDR2 FQGNSA. The CDR3 has 15 amino acids. The assay was immunoSEQ multiplex PCR, and TCRdb's table has in-frame clones only and misses some. The data hold around 50,000 clones, with over 65% observed a single time. The sample comprised peripheral blood. The source of this sequence is a human donor in a cohort sampled during active COVID-19. The V and J genes are TRBV7-2 and TRBJ1-2, with D possibly TRBD1 on 6 matching bases. The CDR3 nucleotides are TGTGCCAGCAGCTTAGAGGACAGCCGTTACTATGGCTACACCTTC. Encoded protein: CASSLEDSRYYGYTF. The entire variable domain, with the rest obtained from reference TRBV7-2 and TRBJ1-2, is as follows: GAGVSQSPSNKVTEKGKDVELRCDPISGHTALYWYRQSLGQGLEFLIYFQGNSAPDKSGLPSDRFSAERTGGSVSTLTIQRTQQEDSAVYLCASSLEDSRYYGYTFGSGTRLTVV.